Listed below are T cell receptor beta chains from one sample, sequenced in a study of cytomegalovirus exposure and HLA in healthy donors. Profiling relied on immunoSEQ multiplex PCR, and the TCRdb table lists in-frame clones only, not all of them. This table has 150,000 or so clones, over 70% appearing once. Sequenced sample: PBMCs. The receptors derive from a woman in her forties or fifties in good health and CMV-seropositive. CDR3s leave out the opening cysteine and the closing phenylalanine or tryptophan.

CDR3 protein: AISESNGGGETQY
V gene: TRBV10-3
CDR3 length: 13
J gene: TRBJ2-5

CDR3 protein: ASSVGLAGGPGETQY
V gene: TRBV9
CDR3 length: 15
J gene: TRBJ2-5

CDR3 protein: ASSLVQGQAKAF
V gene: TRBV11-2
CDR3 length: 12
J gene: TRBJ1-1

CDR3 protein: ASSPPGRSENQPQH
V gene: TRBV18
CDR3 length: 14
J gene: TRBJ1-5

CDR3 protein: ASSSGGGYT
V gene: TRBV7-2
CDR3 length: 9
J gene: TRBJ1-2

CDR3 protein: ASSLQRRNSPLH
V gene: TRBV6-5
CDR3 length: 12
J gene: TRBJ1-6

CDR3 protein: ASSLDPTGRGGEAF
V gene: TRBV14
CDR3 length: 14
J gene: TRBJ1-1

CDR3 protein: ASNPQGTYNSPLH
V gene: TRBV6-1
CDR3 length: 13
J gene: TRBJ1-6

CDR3 protein: ATSRDRGQPYGYT
V gene: TRBV15
CDR3 length: 13
J gene: TRBJ1-2

CDR3 protein: ASSSNDGGTEAF
V gene: TRBV18
CDR3 length: 12
J gene: TRBJ1-1

CDR3 protein: ASSYSRASRRETQY
V gene: TRBV6-6
CDR3 length: 14
J gene: TRBJ2-5

CDR3 protein: AISQGRYEQY
V gene: TRBV10-3
CDR3 length: 10
J gene: TRBJ2-7

CDR3 protein: ASSDSAGANEKLF
V gene: TRBV6-4
CDR3 length: 13
J gene: TRBJ1-4

CDR3 protein: ASSLGLHHNYGYT
V gene: TRBV28
CDR3 length: 13
J gene: TRBJ1-2

CDR3 protein: ASSTQGYTEAF
V gene: TRBV6-5
CDR3 length: 11
J gene: TRBJ1-1

CDR3 protein: ASSATGFRYEQY
V gene: TRBV2
CDR3 length: 12
J gene: TRBJ2-7

CDR3 protein: ASSLRQGTYEQY
V gene: TRBV28
CDR3 length: 12
J gene: TRBJ2-7

CDR3 protein: ASSLAGRVYGYT
V gene: TRBV7-8
CDR3 length: 12
J gene: TRBJ1-2

CDR3 protein: ASSLTGTGEYGYT
V gene: TRBV7-2
CDR3 length: 13
J gene: TRBJ1-2

CDR3 protein: ASSLQGLNTGELF
V gene: TRBV7-3
CDR3 length: 13
J gene: TRBJ2-2